The present T cell receptor beta chain was sequenced within a study of T cells in Graves' hyperthyroidism and ophthalmopathy. The sample holds many counts of this clonotype. Its target is unknown. Regions amplified from RNA transcripts were the TCR beta CDR3 regions. A set of HTBI primers served as the primers for a first-round RT-PCR of the TCR CDR3. TCRdb re-called the multiplex PCR reads with MiXCR, one entry per CDR3 protein. This table holds approximately 410,000 distinct CDR3 sequences, under 15% found once. Clinical symptoms, serum thyroxine and TRAb, thyroid ultrasound and orbital computed tomography were used for the diagnoses. Study-level findings and limits: The model made its ophthalmopathy prediction, and onset followed a median about 5.9 months later. In the blood, most expanded thyroid clonotypes above 0.001 appeared as well.

This CDR3 has 13 amino acids. The germline V gene encodes CDR1 LGHDT and CDR2 YNNKEL (reference sequence). Trimming shortened V by 1 base and J by 5 bases, and 8 bases separated the two germline ends. This chain uses TRBV3-1 with TRBJ2-5; D call uncertain. The material sequenced was blood. The receptor comes from a man between 18 and 35 years old with Graves' ophthalmopathy. The CDR3 loop is CASSQGALETQYF. The CDR3 nucleotides are TGTGCCAGCAGCCAAGGAGCATTGGAGACCCAGTACTTC.